This entry describes one TCR beta chain. Its antigen has not been determined. Per-base quality was not reported, and no clone a single base away is much larger than it. TCRbeta CDR3 regions were sequenced with the immunoSEQ Assay. After extraction, genomic DNA underwent amplification by bias-controlled multiplex PCR, followed by high-throughput sequencing. As for the original processing: Collapsing and filtering of sequences were performed to quantify the absolute abundance of each unique TCRbeta CDR3 region. T cell fraction was estimated by normalizing TCRbeta template counts to usable DNA, which was measured by amplifying reference genes present in all nucleated cells. Repertoire TCRs were annotated as SARS-CoV-2-specific by exact matching of V gene, CDR3 amino acid sequence and J gene to a known reactive TCR set. MIRA supplied the reference SARS-CoV-2 TCR set, which was filtered for enrichment in COVID-19-positive ImmuneCODE repertoires so that public or cross-reactive TCRs were removed. Using the MIRA antigens, annotated TCRs were further analysed by specific ORF or by position within an ORF. Breadth was defined as annotated unique rearrangements over total unique productive rearrangements; depth was the summed frequency of those rearrangements. Group comparisons of TCR breadth used two-sided Wilcoxon rank-sum tests. TCRdb stores this immuneACCESS table with in-frame sequences only. Part of the clones is absent; in the studies checked, under half of the shortfall reflects unresolved V genes, and no reason is known for the rest. V, J and clone size are taken as reported in that table, and D and trimming were inferred from the DNA itself. The sample table records about 440,000 clones; roughly 88% of these occur just once. Under 4.5% of the sample is in the top ten clones.

The sample is drawn from a study of Ad26.COV2.S vaccination and SARS-CoV-2 variants (dated by TCRdb to the early 2020s). Context from the whole study: Donors in the vaccine arm were drawn from COV1001, a multicentre, randomized, double-blind, placebo-controlled phase I-IIa trial testing Ad26.COV2.S in healthy adults. Investigators remained blinded to trial group allocation during experiments and outcome assessment. Ad26.COV2.S was administered intramuscularly at 5 x 10^10 or 1 x 10^11 viral particles, either as a single shot or as two shots given 56 days apart. The TCR-sequenced set comprised around 30 samples: some 20 Ad26.COV2.S vaccine recipients, 5 placebo recipients and 8 SARS-CoV-2 convalescent individuals. Trial participants were randomized into five groups of five: low-dose or high-dose Ad26.COV2.S given once or twice, or placebo on both occasions. TCRbeta repertoire sequencing served as the tool for gauging how specific and how broad the SARS-CoV-2-reactive T cell receptors were following Ad26.COV2.S vaccination. Points the paper makes about the study in general: The study was not powered to compare responses between vaccine doses or regimens. Substantial breadth of spike-specific CD8+ and CD4+ T cell responses was reported after vaccination. Ad26.COV2.S recipients had higher spike-specific TCR breadth than placebo recipients (P = 0.0014). The authors noted that total T cell responses may have been underestimated by the TCR breadth and depth analyses. Non-spike TCR breadth was comparable between vaccine and placebo recipients, consistent with the vaccine containing only spike.

V gives up 3 bases and J gives up 3 bases, and the segment between their germline ends measures 20 bases. CDR1 and CDR2, looked up from the germline V gene, are SQVTM and ANQGSEA. The CDR3 covers 16 residues, taking in both the cysteine and the phenylalanine. Only the CDR3 DNA stays, 48 bases, in frame from base 1. What the treatment or condition label conveys for this sample: 19 received Ad26.COV2.S at low or high dose, single or two shots; 5 received placebo; per-sample allocation not given. Repertoires of vaccine and placebo recipients were sequenced from samples collected on day 63 after the first injection. Cohort 1b enrolled about two dozen adults aged 18-55 years at a single site in Boston, USA, between 29 July and 7 August 2020. As a vaccine, Ad26.COV2.S was a replication-incompetent adenovirus type 26 vector that expressed a prefusion-stabilized SARS-CoV-2 spike protein derived from the original Wuhan strain.

The chain is made from TRBV29-1 and TRBJ1-1, with TRBD1 as a weak D call on 6 bases. Specimen: peripheral blood, collected in a trial of Ad26.COV2.S vaccine versus placebo. The sequence derives from a person between 18 and 59 years old who received the Ad26.COV2.S COVID-19 vaccine or a placebo. The DNA is TGCAGCGTTGAGGGCAGGGGACTTGGTGGGGACACTGAAGCTTTCTTT. Its translation reads: CSVEGRGLGGDTEAFF.